These 29 T cell receptor beta chains came from one sample sequenced in a study of blood T cell repertoires in COVID-19. Libraries were prepared by immunoSEQ multiplex PCR; TCRdb keeps only in-frame clonotypes and omits some of them. The table shows approximately 160,000 clones, with 80% occurring only once. The specimen was PBMCs or T cells enriched from blood (not recorded which). Receptors originate from a man in his forties or fifties who had recovered from COVID-19.

This clone was observed once. Here the CDR3 DNA reads TGTGCCAGCAGTTCCTCCGACAGGGGGCTGGGCTACACCTTC. Protein: CASSSSDRGLGYTF. The chain joins TRBV27 to TRBJ1-2; 10 bases line up with TRBD1. J gave up 8 bases and V 4 bases, and 7 bases lay outside the gene matches. This CDR3 is 14 amino acids long. CDR1 is MNHEY and CDR2 is SMNVEV in the germline V gene (reference sequence).

This chain links TRBV28 with TRBJ2-7; 12 bases are shared with TRBD1. The CDR3 is made up of 16 amino acids. Germline-derived CDR1 and CDR2 are MDHEN and SYDVKM. V shed 3 bases and J 3 bases; nucleotides not matched to a gene: 6. As DNA, the CDR3 is TGTGCCAGCAGTTTGTTTGGGACAGGGGGCTTCTACGAGCAGTACTTC. This translates into CASSLFGTGGFYEQYF.

CDR3 amino acids: CASSLTGTTYEQYF. The CDR3 coding sequence is TGCGCCAGCAGCTTGACAGGGACAACCTACGAGCAGTACTTC. The chain uses TRBV5-1 and TRBJ2-7, with D maybe TRBD1 (6 bases). The CDR3 has 14 amino acids. V shed 1 base and J shed 2 bases, with 10 bases lying between them. The V gene's germline CDR1 is SGHRS and CDR2 YFSETQ.

The rearrangement links TRBV6-5 to TRBJ2-7, with 10 bases lining up with TRBD1. Germline V gene lookup returns CDR1 MNHEY and CDR2 SVGAGI. The CDR3 loop spans 13 amino acids. J lost 6 bases, V lost 5 bases, and 4 bases had no gene match. CDR3 sequence (DNA): TGTGCCAGCAGTAGAGACAGGGGGCGCGAGCAGTACTTC. Translated: CASSRDRGREQYF.

The rearrangement links TRBV3-1 (or the pseudogene TRBV3-2) to TRBJ2-1, with 7 bases matching TRBD2. This CDR3 comprises 17 residues. The junction had 7 bases not matched to a gene; V was cut back by 0 bases and J by 2 bases. Germline CDR1 is LGHDT and CDR2 is YNNKEL (reference sequence). The DNA for the CDR3 is TGTGCCAGCAGCCAAGATAGGGGAGGGGAAACCTACAATGAGCAGTTCTTC. Protein: CASSQDRGGETYNEQFF.

This clone was picked up one time. The chain joins TRBV27 to TRBJ1-2, with a tentative D call TRBD1 (6 bases). V shed 5 bases and J shed 8 bases, with 18 bases lying between them. The CDR3 length is 14 residues. Germline V gives CDR1 MNHEY, CDR2 SMNVEV (reference sequence). CDR3 sequence: CASSKGQSSTGYTF. In DNA, the CDR3 is TGTGCCAGCAGTAAAGGACAGAGCTCGACGGGCTACACCTTC.

The J gene is TRBJ2-3, the V gene TRBV7-8; perhaps TRBD2 as D (6 bases). This CDR3 comprises 17 residues. The germline V gene has CDR1 SGHVS and CDR2 FQNEAQ. The V gene lost 5 bases and the J gene lost 0 bases, with 18 bases spanning the gap. The CDR3, as DNA: TGTGCCAGCAGCCCCGGCGGGACGGAGGATAGCACAGATACGCAGTATTTT. Amino acids: CASSPGGTEDSTDTQYF.

The gene calls are TRBV30 and TRBJ1-2, with no clear D. This CDR3 contains 14 residues. V lost 2 bases, J lost 8 bases, and 18 bases lay in between. Germline V CDR1 and CDR2: GTSNPN, SVGIG (reference sequence). The CDR3 DNA follows: TGTGCCTGGAGTCTAAACCTCGGGGAGCGCGGCTACACCTTC. Translated: CAWSLNLGERGYTF. The full variable domain, in which reference TRBV30 and TRBJ1-2 provide the parts outside the CDR3, is SQTIHQWPATLVQPVGSPLSLECTVEGTSNPNLYWYRQAAGRGLQLLFYSVGIGQISSEVPQNLSASRPQDRQFILSSKKLLLSDSGFYLCAWSLNLGERGYTFGSGTRLTVV.

The chain links TRBV3-1 (or the pseudogene TRBV3-2) to TRBJ2-2, with 8 bases aligning to TRBD2. V trimming: 7 bases; J trimming: 5 bases; junction bases outside the gene matches: 3. Germline V CDR1 and CDR2: LGHDT, YNNKEL (reference sequence). This CDR3 region has 13 residues. The CDR3 region has the DNA TGTGCCAGCACCTTAGCGGGGACCGGGGAGCTGTTTTTT. Its protein is CASTLAGTGELFF.

The genes are TRBV5-1 and TRBJ2-5; 7 nucleotides match TRBD1. This CDR3 comprises 14 residues. Germline V CDR1 and CDR2: SGHRS, YFSETQ. V gave up 4 bases and J gave up 5 bases; unmatched junction bases: 8. The CDR3 coding sequence is TGCGCCAGCAGCGTAGGGACAGTCAGTGAGACCCAGTACTTC. Translating gives CASSVGTVSETQYF. The complete variable domain, with remaining parts taken from reference TRBV5-1 and TRBJ2-5, reads KAGVTQTPRYLIKTRGQQVTLSCSPISGHRSVSWYQQTPGQGLQFLFEYFSETQRNKGNFPGRFSGRQFSNSRSEMNVSTLELGDSALYLCASSVGTVSETQYFGPGTRLLVL.

This chain links TRBV28 with TRBJ1-5; TRBD1 aligns across 7 bases. This CDR3 region has 13 residues. V was pared by 6 bases and J by 4 bases, with 3 bases of the junction left unmatched. Germline V gene lookup returns CDR1 MDHEN and CDR2 SYDVKM. CDR3 DNA: TGTGCCAGCAGACAGGGGCCGAATCAGCCCCAGCATTTT. Translated: CASRQGPNQPQHF.

In the case of this clone: At the DNA level, this CDR3 is encoded by other sequences in the same sample as well. The chain carries TRBV6-5 and TRBJ1-2; D not resolved. V was pared by 7 bases and J by 3 bases, with 6 bases between. The CDR3 is 11 amino acids. Germline assignment: CDR1 MNHEY and CDR2 SVGAGI. CDR3 sequence reads: CASTRDYGYTF. CDR3 nucleotides: TGTGCCAGCACCCGGGACTATGGCTACACCTTC.

The chain carries TRBV7-9 and TRBJ1-2; D remains ambiguous. The V end was cut by 8 bases, the J end by 1 base, with 8 bases between. The germline V gene has CDR1 SEHNR and CDR2 FQNEAQ (reference sequence). The CDR3 spans 12 residues. CDR3 loop: CASVGDNYGYTF. The CDR3 nucleotides are TGTGCCAGCGTCGGGGATAACTATGGCTACACCTTC.

V and J are TRBV6-5 and TRBJ1-3, with no clear D. Germline loops: CDR1 MNHEY, CDR2 SVGAGI. Trimming stripped 5 bases from V and 0 bases from J, with 11 bases between. There are 15 residues in the CDR3. In DNA form, the CDR3 reads TGTGCCAGCAGTCTGCAGCGAGACTCTGGAAACACCATATATTTT. It yields the protein CASSLQRDSGNTIYF.

The V and J genes are TRBV10-3 and TRBJ1-6; 7 bases fit TRBD1. Germline CDR1 and CDR2: ENHRY and SYGVKD. The V segment lost 5 bases and the J segment 5 bases; nucleotides outside the gene matches: 9. The CDR3 spans 16 residues. Here the CDR3 reads CAISKGLGQHNSPLHF. DNA of the CDR3: TGTGCCATCAGTAAAGGATTGGGACAGCATAATTCACCCCTCCACTTT.

This chain joins TRBV5-1 and TRBJ2-1; D possibly corresponds to TRBD1 (5 bases). The germline CDR1 and CDR2 sequences are SGHRS and YFSETQ. V lost 0 bases to trimming and J lost 3 bases, with 13 bases between them. There are 16 residues in the CDR3. The CDR3, as DNA: TGCGCCAGCAGCTTGGATGGGAACCAGGGCTACAATGAGCAGTTCTTC. This encodes CASSLDGNQGYNEQFF.

The J gene is TRBJ2-7, the V gene TRBV2; TRBD1 matches at 10 bases. This CDR3 comprises 15 residues. V was pared by 5 bases and J by 2 bases, with 6 bases of the junction left unmatched. Per the germline V gene, CDR1 is SNHLY and CDR2 is FYNNEI. As DNA, the CDR3 is TGTGCCAGCAGTTTATCCGGGACAGGGGCCTACGAGCAGTACGTC. It translates to CASSLSGTGAYEQYV.

V gene TRBV7-9 combines with J gene TRBJ1-2, with D perhaps TRBD1 (6 bases). Germline CDR1 SEHNR, CDR2 FQNEAQ (reference sequence). The CDR3 has 14 residues. Trimming took 5 bases from V and 2 from J, leaving 12 bases between them. The CDR3, as DNA: TGTGCCAGCAGCGGGGGGGCCGTAAACTATGGCTACACCTTC. Translation gives CASSGGAVNYGYTF.

This clone was seen only once. This is likely an artifact of a read error, given a far larger clone one base away. Additional DNA sequences in this sample encode the identical CDR3. The chain employs TRBV5-4 and TRBJ1-3, with TRBD1 matching 8 bases. The CDR3 length is 14 residues. CDR1 is SGHNT, CDR2 YYREEE, per germline (reference sequence). V lost 4 bases, J lost 2 bases, and 2 bases stayed unmatched. In DNA, the CDR3 is TGTGCCAGCAGCCCGGGACAGGCTGGAAACACCATATATTTT. Translation: CASSPGQAGNTIYF.

This clone came up once. The chain recombines TRBV12-5 with TRBJ2-1, with TRBD2 as a possible D gene (7 bases). The CDR3 runs to 16 residues. Germline V gene data show CDR1 as LGHNT and CDR2 as FRNRAP. V was shortened by 6 bases and J by 7 bases, with 22 bases between the two germline ends. CDR3 nucleotide sequence: TGTGCTAGTGGCCGAGGGGGGGCTTACGTTGGGAATGAGCAGTTCTTC. Amino acid sequence: CASGRGGAYVGNEQFF.

This chain links TRBV19 with TRBJ1-2, with TRBD1 matching 8 bases. The CDR3 runs to 13 residues. V lost 6 bases to trimming and J lost 3 bases; unmatched junction nucleotides: 3. Germline V gives CDR1 LNHDA, CDR2 SQIVND (reference sequence). In DNA form, the CDR3 reads TGTGCCAGTAGAGACAGGGGCTACTATGGCTACACCTTC. As protein: CASRDRGYYGYTF.

The chain links TRBV5-6 to TRBJ2-3, with 7 bases fitting TRBD1. The CDR3 extends over 15 amino acids. Germline V gene sequence: CDR1 SGHDT, CDR2 YYEEEE. J was trimmed by 2 bases and V by 3 bases; bases with no gene match: 6. This chain's CDR3 is CASSSPGTVTDTQYF. The DNA for the CDR3 is TGTGCCAGCAGCTCCCCCGGGACAGTCACAGATACGCAGTATTTT.

This sequence joins TRBV5-6 and TRBJ1-6; no definite D call. V gave up 5 bases and J gave up 14 bases, with 23 bases separating them. The CDR3 has 15 residues. Germline CDR1 and CDR2: SGHDT and YYEEEE. The CDR3 here is CASRIQTAAEKTLHF. CDR3 coding DNA: TGTGCCAGCAGGATACAAACGGCGGCTGAAAAGACCCTCCACTTT.

This clone has only a few counts. This chain uses TRBV6-1 with TRBJ2-7, with D possibly TRBD1 on 6 matching bases. Trimming pared 2 bases from V and 5 bases from J, leaving 16 bases between. This CDR3 contains 15 residues. Germline V gene sequence: CDR1 MNHNS, CDR2 SASEGT. For the CDR3, the DNA is TGTGCCAGCAGTGAACAAAGGGGGTTCAAGGACGAGCAGTACGTC. Its translation is CASSEQRGFKDEQYV.

The chain joins TRBV5-4 to TRBJ2-1; D gene unclear. This CDR3 has 13 amino acids. V was cut by 4 bases and J by 10 bases, with 15 bases left in between. CDR1 and CDR2 (germline): SGHNT, YYREEE (reference sequence). The CDR3 DNA sequence: TGTGCCAGCAGCGTGAGCCGGGTGATAGAGCAGTTCTTC. This sequence encodes CASSVSRVIEQFF.

The CDR3 region has the DNA TGTGCCAGCAGCTTAGCGAAACGGAATTCACCCCTCCACTTT. Translation gives CASSLAKRNSPLHF. The genes are TRBV7-6 and TRBJ1-6; D call uncertain. This CDR3 is 14 amino acids long. Germline loops: CDR1 SGHVS, CDR2 FNYEAQ. V gave up 0 bases and J gave up 7 bases, with 7 bases separating them. Using reference TRBV7-6 and TRBJ1-6 for the parts outside the CDR3, the full variable domain is GAGVSQSPRYKVTKRGQDVALRCDPISGHVSLYWYRQALGQGPEFLTYFNYEAQQDKSGLPNDRFSAERPEGSISTLTIQRTEQRDSAMYRCASSLAKRNSPLHFGNGTRLTVT.

The chain joins TRBV28 to TRBJ2-3, with 10 bases aligning to TRBD2. This CDR3 region has 17 residues. Trimming took 5 bases from V and 0 from J; bases not matched to a gene: 8. Germline-derived CDR1 and CDR2 are MDHEN and SYDVKM. The CDR3 here is CASSPLAGAASTDTQYF. CDR3 sequence (DNA): TGTGCCAGCAGTCCTCTAGCGGGGGCCGCTAGCACAGATACGCAGTATTTT. Looking up the rest from reference TRBV28 and TRBJ2-3 gives the full variable domain: DVKVTQSSRYLVKRTGEKVFLECVQDMDHENMFWYRQDPGLGLRLIYFSYDVKMKEKGDIPEGYSVSREKKERFSLILESASTNQTSMYLCASSPLAGAASTDTQYFGPGTRLTVL.

The rearrangement joins TRBV5-6 to TRBJ1-5, with 9 bases that match TRBD1. V trimming: 3 bases; J trimming: 1 base; junction bases outside the gene matches: 5. The CDR3 has 16 amino acids. Per germline, CDR1 SGHDT and CDR2 YYEEEE. The CDR3 region has the DNA TGTGCCAGCAGCTCCGGGACAGGGTCAAGCAATCAGCCCCAGCATTTT. It yields the protein CASSSGTGSSNQPQHF.

The chain is built from TRBV5-4 and TRBJ2-1, with 7 bases that match TRBD1. Germline loops: CDR1 SGHNT, CDR2 YYREEE (reference sequence). CDR3 length: 11 residues. CDR3 loop: CAGTAYNEQFF. CDR3 sequence (DNA): TGTGCGGGGACAGCCTACAATGAGCAGTTCTTC.